The text below deals with one TCR beta chain. This record comes from a study of shared clonotypes between healthy human individuals. As defined, naive CD8 cells were CD45RO-negative and positively selected for CCR7, with terminally differentiated effector memory CD45RA+ cells excluded. The data were produced by immunoSEQ multiplex PCR, yet TCRdb's version contains in-frame clones alone and is incomplete. The data show about 590,000 clones, roughly 95% seen once. The receptor was isolated from a woman between 25 and 40 years old in good health. The material sequenced was naive CD8+ T cells sorted from blood.

CDR3 coding DNA: TGTGCCACCACCAACAAACGCACAGATACGCAGTATTTT. Translated: CATTNKRTDTQYF. The chain employs TRBV15 and TRBJ2-3, with D hard to call. The CDR3 sequence is 13 residues long. CDR1 LNHNV and CDR2 YYDKDF come from the germline V gene (reference sequence). Trimming removed 7 bases at V and 1 base at J, with 9 bases between.